The T cell receptor beta chain under discussion was sequenced for a study of blood T cell repertoires in COVID-19. Across the study: Both acute and convalescent COVID-19 samples were obtained from the United States, Italy and Spain.

This clone was counted between two and nine times. Authors' analysis steps: Reference gene primer amplification yielded estimated nucleated cell counts. Sequencing used immunoSEQ multiplex PCR; TCRdb keeps in-frame clones, though not all of them. The DNA gave D and trimming, while V, J and clone size come from that table. The data contain approximately 80,000 clones, approximately 82% of them singletons. V dropped 4 bases and J dropped 11 bases, with 18 bases sitting between them. This CDR3 is built from 13 residues. Germline assignment: CDR1 SGHAT and CDR2 FQNNGV. Material for sequencing was peripheral blood. The chain links TRBV11-2 to TRBJ2-7; tentatively, D is TRBD2 (6 bases). This receptor was taken from a man aged 55 to 69 with acute or convalescent COVID-19. The CDR3, as DNA: TGTGCCAGCAGCTCGGGACTGACCAGTGACAAGTACTTC. This codes for CASSSGLTSDKYF.